This entry concerns a single TCR beta chain. No antigen is known for it. Base qualities are not provided; no much larger clone lies one nucleotide away. This sample is part of a study of blood T cells in healthy people across ages (dated by TCRdb to 2013 to 2016). Concerning the study at large: In model experiments, template switching captured about one uniquely barcoded TCR beta cDNA molecule for every two T cells. Two additional independent replicas of 1 million unique cDNA reads from the same blood draw were analyzed for two donors (one aged 18 to 30 and one aged 80 or older). The study measured age-related changes in TCR beta repertoire diversity using deep sequencing normalized with unique cDNA molecular identifiers. The donors were divided into four age groups: young (average roughly 15 years), middle-aged (approximately 39), aged (about 61) and long-lived (around 87). To avoid experimental bias, donors of different ages were randomly spread across the sequencing lanes.

The library relied on 5' RACE. Sequencing relied on an Illumina HiSeq 2500. The second PCR ran for about 7 to 11 cycles and used a J-beta primer mix along with a sample-barcoded 5' primer. Each TCR beta cDNA molecule received a unique molecular identifier from a template-switch 5' adaptor carrying 12 random nucleotides. At least 3 million CDR3-containing paired-end reads were obtained from each sample. The Mint cDNA synthesis kit, primed by a TRBC-specific oligonucleotide, was used to synthesize first-strand cDNA from all RNA. Following uracil-DNA glycosylase treatment, a first 18-cycle PCR with universal primers M1SS and BC2_uni_R was performed on all cDNA. The paper's data handling went like this. For normalization, 1 million high-quality reads were randomly selected from each sample, with every read carrying a distinct molecular identifier. Instead of being binned into consensus sequences, reads with shared molecular identifiers were discarded. CDR3 identification, clonotype clustering and error correction used MiTCR with a Q25 quality threshold and the strictest error-elimination algorithm. A nonparametric unseen species model using Euler transformation provided a lower-bound estimate of total TCR beta diversity. TCRdb reanalyzed the raw reads on its own, using fastp at Q25 for trimming and MiXCR for clone calling, and kept in-frame beta chains. Each CDR3 protein appears once, grouped with its most common genes and DNA. These V and J calls derive from TCRdb rather than the authors' analysis. This sample comprises around 780,000 distinct CDR3 sequences, around 50% of them detected only once. The biggest ten clones account for about 26% of the sample.

After removal of 0 bases from V and 2 bases from J, the junction retains 4 bases not matched to a gene. The CDR3 measures 15 amino acids from cysteine to phenylalanine. The kept DNA is CDR3 alone, 45 bases in frame from the first base. The germline V gene (reference sequence) yields DFQATT for CDR1 and SNEGSKA for CDR2. The study at large found these results: Because profiling used bulk unsorted PBMCs, naive and antigen-experienced compartments could not be compared conclusively. Estimates of total diversity based on one million sequenced T cells were considered lower bounds and underestimates. The long-lived group showed more naive CD4+ T cells, fewer expanded clones and increased TCR diversity than the aged group, suggesting age selection. Donor CMV infection status was unknown, potentially confounding age-related changes in expanded clonotypes. As age increased, observed TCR beta diversity per million T cells dropped in a roughly linear way, and a significant reduction was already evident by age 40. The percentage of naive T cells measured by flow cytometry correlated strongly with observed TCR beta diversity.

The donors were roughly 39 Caucasian individuals from Russia, aged roughly 6 to 90 years, who were systemically healthy. Each donor gave 8 to 10 milliliters of peripheral blood, drawn into EDTA-treated Vacutainer tubes. Ficoll-Paque density-gradient centrifugation was used to isolate PBMCs, with at least 7 million per sample. Total RNA was extracted from PBMCs with Trizol reagent, with at least 5 micrograms obtained per sample. For every donor, flow cytometry on a PBMC aliquot measured the percentage of naive CD45RAhigh/CD27high T cells. Specimen: blood. The clonotype comes from a man in his forties in good health. The rearranged segments are TRBV20-1 and TRBJ2-1; TRBD1 fits 7 bases in the junction. Here is the DNA: TGCAGTGCTAGAGATCGGGACAGCGCCTACAATGAGCAGTTCTTC. This sequence encodes CSARDRDSAYNEQFF.